Sequencing of this T cell receptor (beta chain) was carried out in a study of blood T cell repertoires in COVID-19. Recruits, aged about 18 to 89 years, lived in 24 US areas. Germline CDR1 reads SGHRS; CDR2 reads YFSETQ. V shed 0 bases and J 0 bases; nucleotides not matched to a gene: 3. This CDR3 contains 16 residues. Sequencing was performed with immunoSEQ multiplex PCR; in TCRdb, only in-frame clones are kept and a portion is missing. This sample has roughly 500,000 clones, with around 89% found just once. As to this clone: The sample contains more than one DNA sequence encoding this CDR3.

This clonotype was obtained from a woman in her thirties or forties who had recovered from COVID-19. The chain is built from TRBV5-1 and TRBJ2-3; 8 bases match TRBD2. The sample was PBMCs or T cells enriched from blood (not recorded which). DNA for the CDR3: TGCGCCAGCAGCTTGGTGGCTAGCGGGAGCACAGATACGCAGTATTTT. It is translated as CASSLVASGSTDTQYF.